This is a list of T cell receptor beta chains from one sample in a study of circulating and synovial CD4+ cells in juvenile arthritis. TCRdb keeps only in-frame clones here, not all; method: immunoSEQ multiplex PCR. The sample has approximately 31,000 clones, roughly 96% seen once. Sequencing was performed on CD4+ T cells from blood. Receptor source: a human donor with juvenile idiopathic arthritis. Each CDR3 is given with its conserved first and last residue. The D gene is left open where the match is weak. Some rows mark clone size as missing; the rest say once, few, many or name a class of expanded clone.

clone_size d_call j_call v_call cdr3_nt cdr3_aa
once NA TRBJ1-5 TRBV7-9 TGTGCCAGCAGCTTAGGACAGGACTTCAATCAGCCCCAGCATTTT CASSLGQDFNQPQHF
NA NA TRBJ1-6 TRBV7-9 TGTGCCAGCAGCTTAGATAGAGCCCCAAATAATTCACCCCTCCACTTT CASSLDRAPNNSPLHF
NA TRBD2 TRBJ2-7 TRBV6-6 TGTGCCAGCTCAGGGAGGGCTCTGTACGAGCAGTACTTC CASSGRALYEQYF
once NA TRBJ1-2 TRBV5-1 TGCGCCAGCAGCTTGGAACGGGTTTCCTATGGCTACACCTTC CASSLERVSYGYTF
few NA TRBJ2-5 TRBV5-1 TGCGCCAGCAGCTTGGGGCAGTACCAAGAGACCCAGTACTTC CASSLGQYQETQYF
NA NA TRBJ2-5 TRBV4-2 TGTGCCAGCAGCCAATTCGCTAGAAAAGAGACCCAGTACTTC CASSQFARKETQYF
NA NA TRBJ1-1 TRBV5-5 TGTGCCAGCAGCTTCGTTAGCGGAGGGCCAAACACTGAAGCTTTCTTT CASSFVSGGPNTEAFF
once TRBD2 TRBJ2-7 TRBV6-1 TGTGCCAGCAGTGACGAATTCGAAATGGGACTAGCGGGAGCCGGCGAGCAGTACTTC CASSDEFEMGLAGAGEQYF
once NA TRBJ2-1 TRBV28 TGTGCCAGCAGTTTACAGGGTAGCTCCTACAATGAGCAGTTCTTC CASSLQGSSYNEQFF
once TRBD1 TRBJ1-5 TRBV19 TGTGCCAGTCATGGACAGGGCAATCAGCCCCAGCATTTT CASHGQGNQPQHF
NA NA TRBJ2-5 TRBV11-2 TGTGCCAGCAGCTTAGGCGCTAGCCCACTCCAAGAGACCCAGTACTTC CASSLGASPLQETQYF
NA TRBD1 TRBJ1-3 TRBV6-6 TGTGCCAGCAGTTGGGACAGGGGACGCTCTGGAAACACCATATATTTT CASSWDRGRSGNTIYF
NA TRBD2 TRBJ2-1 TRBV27 TGTGCCAGCAGTAATAGCGGGAGGGCCAACAATGAGCAGTTCTTC CASSNSGRANNEQFF
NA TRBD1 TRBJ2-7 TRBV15 TGTGCCACCAGCAGAGATAACAGGGGATACGAGCAGTACTTC CATSRDNRGYEQYF
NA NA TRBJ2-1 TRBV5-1 TGCGCCAGCAGCTTCGGGGGAGTGACCTACAATGAGCAGTTCTTC CASSFGGVTYNEQFF
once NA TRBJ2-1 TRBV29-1 TGCAGCGTTGAAGAGGAGTATGAGCAGTTCTTC CSVEEEYEQFF
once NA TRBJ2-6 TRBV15 TGTGCCACCAGCCTATTTTCCCTGTCCCCTGGGGCCAACGTCCTGACTTTC CATSLFSLSPGANVLTF
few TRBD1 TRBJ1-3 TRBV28 TGTGCCAGCAGTCCGACGGACAGGAGATTAGCTGGAAACACCATATATTTT CASSPTDRRLAGNTIYF
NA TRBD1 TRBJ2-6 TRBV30 TGTGCCTGGAGTGTTCGGGGATTCGGACAGGGGGGCGACTCTGGGGCCAACGTCCTGACTTTC CAWSVRGFGQGGDSGANVLTF
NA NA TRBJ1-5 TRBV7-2 TGTGCCAGCAGCGCTCAGGGGAGGGATAATCAGCCCCAGCATTTT CASSAQGRDNQPQHF
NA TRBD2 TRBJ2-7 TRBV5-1 TGCGCCAGCAGCTTGTCACTAGCGGGAGGGCCAGACGAGCAGTACTTC CASSLSLAGGPDEQYF
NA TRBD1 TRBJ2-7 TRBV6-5 TGTGCCAGCAGAATAAATGGACAGGGATCCTACGAGCAGTACTTC CASRINGQGSYEQYF
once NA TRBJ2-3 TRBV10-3 TGTGCCATCAATTCAGAGCGGTCAGATACGCAGTATTTT CAINSERSDTQYF
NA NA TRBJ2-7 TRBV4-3 TGCGCCAGCAGCCAAGAAGCTTTCTACGAGCAGTACTTC CASSQEAFYEQYF
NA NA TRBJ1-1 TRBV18 TGTGCCAGCTCACCCTCAGTGGACACTGAAGCTTTCTTT CASSPSVDTEAFF
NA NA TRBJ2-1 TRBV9 TGTGCCAGCTCCGGGGCGGGGGCGGGTAATGAGCAGTTCTTC CASSGAGAGNEQFF
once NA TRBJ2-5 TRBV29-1 TGCAGCGTTGAAGGTCTCCGGAATACGAGGGAGACCCAGTACTTC CSVEGLRNTRETQYF
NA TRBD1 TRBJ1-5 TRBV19 TGTGCCAGTAGTCCAGGGACAGGGGGCTCCCTGGGGGCCCAGCATTTT CASSPGTGGSLGAQHF
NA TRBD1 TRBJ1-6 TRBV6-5 TGTGCCAGCAGTTTAACGGACAGGTGGAATAATTCCCCCCTCCACTTT CASSLTDRWNNSPLHF
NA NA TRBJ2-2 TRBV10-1 TGCGCCAGCCAACAGGGTACCGGGGAGCTGTTTTTT CASQQGTGELFF
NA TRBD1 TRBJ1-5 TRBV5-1 TGCGCCAGCTTGCCACCCCGGACAGGGGGCGGGATGGACTGCAATCAGCCCCAGCATTTT CASLPPRTGGGMDCNQPQHF
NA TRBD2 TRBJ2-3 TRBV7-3 TGTGCCAGCAGGGAGAATCGGGGGGGCACAGATACGCAGTATTTT CASRENRGGTDTQYF
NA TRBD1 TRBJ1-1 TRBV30 TGTGCCTGGAGTGTACAGGGGATTGGGAACACTGAAGCTTTCTTT CAWSVQGIGNTEAFF
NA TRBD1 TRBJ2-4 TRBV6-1 TGTGCCAGCAGTGAAAACAGGGGAAACATTCAGTACTTC CASSENRGNIQYF
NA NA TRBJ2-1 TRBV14 TGTGCCAGCAGCCGGACTGCTTCCTACAATGAGCAGTTCTTC CASSRTASYNEQFF
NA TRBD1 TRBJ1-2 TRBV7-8 TGTGCCAGCAGCTCGACAGGGTCCTATGGCTACACCTTC CASSSTGSYGYTF
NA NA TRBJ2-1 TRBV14 TGTGCCAGCAGCCAAGATTGGGCGACAGGAAAGTTCTTC CASSQDWATGKFF